The 17 T cell receptor beta chains presented below share a single source sample, sequenced in a study of blood T cell repertoires in COVID-19. Profiled with immunoSEQ multiplex PCR; TCRdb holds only in-frame clones, not every one. This sample has 150,000 to 200,000 clones, with 81% found just once. The specimen sequenced was peripheral blood. Receptors were obtained from a human donor in a cohort sampled during active COVID-19.

This clone was recorded once. V usage is TRBV6-2 or TRBV6-3 and J usage is TRBJ1-5; D is unresolved. Germline lookup yields CDR1 MNHEY and CDR2 SVGEGT. Trimming removed 3 bases at V and 6 bases at J, with 21 bases between. The CDR3 runs 17 residues. The DNA for the CDR3 is TGTGCCAGCAGTTATACAAATCCTTCCGGGAGAGGTCAGCCCCAGCATTTT. This gives the protein CASSYTNPSGRGQPQHF.

In its sample, this clone was seen a few times. J is TRBJ2-1 and V is TRBV11-2; 12 positions match TRBD2. The CDR3 has 18 residues. CDR1 and CDR2 (germline): SGHAT, FQNNGV. V shed 1 base and J 7 bases; nucleotides not matched to a gene: 11. DNA of the CDR3: TGTGCCAGCAGCTTAGCCTTGGGGCTAGCGGGAGGGCAAAATGAGCAGTTCTTC. It yields the protein CASSLALGLAGGQNEQFF.

CDR3 sequence reads: CASSLRQQGPNTEAFF. DNA of the CDR3: TGTGCCAGCAGCTTACGTCAACAGGGACCAAACACTGAAGCTTTCTTT. The chain links TRBV7-6 to TRBJ1-1; D perhaps matches TRBD1 (6 bases). Germline values: CDR1 SGHVS, CDR2 FNYEAQ. The length of the CDR3 is 16 residues. The ends were cut back, 2 bases at V and 2 bases at J, with 15 bases in the middle.

The chain has TRBV30 and TRBJ1-2, with 7 bases that match TRBD1. Germline CDR1 reads GTSNPN; CDR2 reads SVGIG (reference sequence). The CDR3 totals 13 residues. The ends lost 1 base at V and 1 base at J; junction bases unmatched: 0. Here the CDR3 reads CAWSGDSNYGYTF. The DNA of the CDR3 is TGTGCCTGGAGTGGGGACAGTAACTATGGCTACACCTTC. Using reference TRBV30 and TRBJ1-2 for the parts outside the CDR3, the full variable domain is SQTIHQWPATLVQPVGSPLSLECTVEGTSNPNLYWYRQAAGRGLQLLFYSVGIGQISSEVPQNLSASRPQDRQFILSSKKLLLSDSGFYLCAWSGDSNYGYTFGSGTRLTVV.

A single count supports this clone. The chain uses TRBV4-3 and TRBJ1-2; tentatively, D is TRBD1 (5 bases). CDR3 size: 14 residues. Germline V lookup: CDR1 LGHNA, CDR2 YSLEER. V lost 1 base, J lost 0 bases, and 6 bases lay in between. CDR3 sequence: CASSQATANYGYTF. In nucleotides, the CDR3 is TGCGCCAGCAGCCAAGCGACAGCTAACTATGGCTACACCTTC.

The CDR3 sequence: CASSSTYEQYF. CDR3 nucleotide sequence: TGTGCCAGCAGTTCTACCTACGAGCAGTACTTC. The genes are TRBV27 and TRBJ2-7, with D uncertain. Trimming shortened V by 4 bases and J by 2 bases, and 3 bases separated the two germline ends. Germline values: CDR1 MNHEY, CDR2 SMNVEV (reference sequence). The CDR3 covers 11 residues.

The CDR3 sequence: CASRPQGGVYGYTF. DNA of the CDR3: TGTGCCAGCAGGCCACAGGGGGGTGTTTATGGCTACACCTTC. This rearrangement joins TRBV28 to TRBJ1-2, with 8 bases that match TRBD1. The CDR3 has 14 residues. The ends lost 6 bases at V and 5 bases at J; junction bases unmatched: 8. Germline CDR1 is MDHEN and CDR2 is SYDVKM.

The chain couples TRBV30 to TRBJ1-3, with no clear D. V was pared by 7 bases and J by 4 bases, with 11 bases between. Germline CDR1 reads GTSNPN; CDR2 reads SVGIG (reference sequence). CDR3 size: 12 residues. The CDR3: CASHPGGNTIYF. DNA for the CDR3: TGTGCCTCACATCCAGGCGGAAACACCATATATTTT.

The J gene is TRBJ2-3, the V gene TRBV10-3; TRBD2 matches at 11 bases. The CDR3 contains 16 residues. The germline gives CDR1 ENHRY, CDR2 SYGVKD. V lost 2 bases and J lost 6; bases outside the gene matches: 7. CDR3: CAISEPGLAGADTQYF. CDR3 sequence (DNA): TGTGCCATCAGTGAGCCTGGACTAGCGGGCGCGGATACGCAGTATTTT.

CDR3 region: CASSFDSPNTEAFF. Written as DNA, the CDR3 is TGTGCCAGCAGCTTCGACAGCCCGAACACTGAAGCTTTCTTT. This rearrangement joins TRBV7-9 to TRBJ1-1; TRBD1 might be the D (5 bases). This CDR3 is 14 amino acids long. Germline assignment: CDR1 SEHNR and CDR2 FQNEAQ (reference sequence). V lost 3 bases and J lost 1, with 9 bases in between.

The J gene is TRBJ2-3, the V gene TRBV9, with 11 bases aligning to TRBD2. The CDR3 length is 15 residues. The trim removed 3 bases at V and 5 bases at J, leaving 5 bases unmatched. The germline V gene encodes CDR1 SGDLS and CDR2 YYNGEE. The CDR3 here is CASSDGLAGGDTQYF. For the CDR3, the DNA is TGTGCCAGCAGCGACGGACTAGCGGGCGGAGATACGCAGTATTTT.

The chain is built from TRBV5-1 and TRBJ1-2; D unresolved. CDR3 length equals 13 residues. Germline assignment: CDR1 SGHRS and CDR2 YFSETQ. Between the trimmed V and J ends, which lost 1 base and 7 bases, there was a span of 11 bases. CDR3 amino acids: CASSLMREGGYTF. The CDR3 DNA reads as TGCGCCAGCAGCTTGATGAGGGAAGGTGGCTACACCTTC.

J is TRBJ2-2 and V is TRBV7-9; tentatively, D is TRBD2 (7 bases). V shed 4 bases and J shed 1 base, with 16 bases lying between them. The CDR3 extends over 17 amino acids. Germline CDR1 and CDR2: SEHNR and FQNEAQ (reference sequence). The CDR3 region has the DNA TGTGCCAGCAGCTCTCTGCGGGGGCGCGGGAACACCGGGGAGCTGTTTTTT. Its protein product is CASSSLRGRGNTGELFF.

V and J are TRBV3-1 (or the pseudogene TRBV3-2) and TRBJ1-5; possible D gene TRBD1, 5 bases. The germline V and J ends were trimmed by 1 base and 4 bases, with 23 bases remaining between them. Germline V gene data show CDR1 as LGHDT and CDR2 as YNNKEL (reference sequence). The length of the CDR3 is 19 residues. The CDR3 DNA reads TGTGCCAGCAGCCAAGGATCCCAGGGTTCGGCGGCAGTGAATCAGCCCCAGCATTTT. Protein: CASSQGSQGSAAVNQPQHF.

The J gene is TRBJ2-7, the V gene TRBV6-6; 8 bases fit TRBD2. CDR3 size: 12 residues. Germline CDR1 reads MNHNY; CDR2 reads SVGAGI (reference sequence). V gave up 7 bases and J gave up 6 bases; unmatched junction bases: 5. CDR3 nucleotides: TGTGCCAGCAATTTCCGGGAGGGCGAGCAGTACTTC. Encoded protein: CASNFREGEQYF.

In this sample, this clone turned up a few times. This chain joins TRBV12-5 and TRBJ2-3, with D uncertain. CDR1 is LGHNT, CDR2 FRNRAP, per germline. This CDR3 is 15 amino acids long. Trimming shortened V by 0 bases and J by 3 bases, and 10 bases separated the two germline ends. CDR3 nucleotides: TGTGCTAGTGGTTTGGTCCCGCGTATGACAGATACGCAGTATTTT. Translated, it gives CASGLVPRMTDTQYF.

This chain links TRBV27 with TRBJ2-5; weak D call: TRBD1 (6 bases). There are 14 residues in the CDR3. The V gene's germline CDR1 is MNHEY and CDR2 SMNVEV (reference sequence). With 5 bases removed from V and 5 bases from J, the gap between germline ends came to 15 bases. The CDR3 DNA reads TGTGCCAGCAGTCTATATAGGGGGTGGGAGACCCAGTACTTC. This sequence encodes CASSLYRGWETQYF.